This T cell receptor (beta chain) was recovered during a study of cytomegalovirus exposure and HLA in healthy donors. PCR was performed using 60 Vbeta and 13 Jbeta primers. The protocol was immunoSEQ multiplex PCR, while the TCRdb copy is restricted to in-frame clones and leaves out a portion. In the table there are under 250,000 clones, approximately 88% of which are singletons. Germline V CDR1 and CDR2: MNHEY, SVGAGI. The CDR3 loop spans 15 amino acids. With V trimmed by 6 bases and J by 1 base, 4 bases remained unmatched. The V and J genes are TRBV6-5 and TRBJ1-3, with TRBD1 matching 9 bases. This TCR was recovered from a boy aged 2 to 9 in good health and CMV-seronegative. Sequencing was performed on PBMCs. Here the CDR3 DNA reads TGTGCCAGCAGCCGGACAGGGGCTTCTGGAAACACCATATATTTT. This sequence encodes CASSRTGASGNTIYF.